This T cell receptor beta chain was sequenced for a study of spatial heterogeneity in lung cancer. Whole-study findings and limits: How many expanded intratumoral alpha and beta TCRs were present tracked the tumor mutation count, which was a count of nonsynonymous mutations.

By share of the sample, this clonotype is medium-sized (0.01 to 0.1%). Its specificity is not known. This beta chain appears as a stray read in a library generated for alpha chains; its size is not informative. The CDR3 consists of 15 residues. Trimming removed 3 bases at V and 5 bases at J, with 16 bases between. Germline CDR1 is MDHEN and CDR2 is SYDVKM. Each CDR3 protein is one row after TCRdb ran MiXCR on the 5' RACE reads. Among 3,600 or so distinct CDR3 sequences listed, approximately 7.2% were seen once. Indicated time point: sample taken at primary tumor resection. The source material was lung tumor tissue, sampled at surgery. The sequence derives from a male donor with early-stage non-small cell lung cancer. The chain combines TRBV28 with TRBJ2-5; a weak D match, TRBD1 (5 bases). CDR3 loop: CASSLAATGRETQYF. The CDR3 bases are TGTGCCAGCAGTTTGGCGGCCACAGGACGGGAGACCCAGTACTTC.